The 18 T cell receptor beta chains listed next were all sequenced from one sample in a study of a mutant IDH1 vaccine in newly diagnosed glioma. Time point of the sample: week 11, during vaccination. Each vaccine dose was 300 ug of mutant IDH1 20-mer peptide, with topical imiquimod. Here immunoSEQ multiplex PCR was the method, and the copy in TCRdb shows in-frame clones only, minus some. The sample shows around 57,000 clones, approximately 91% of them seen only once. The antigens these receptors bind are not known. Here the sequenced sample was PBMCs, taken from a glioma patient whose treatment included an IDH1 peptide vaccine. The source is a man aged 35 to 55 with glioma.

The chain has TRBV5-8 and TRBJ1-4; 11 bases are shared with TRBD1. V shed 4 bases, J shed 7 bases, and the junction held 6 bases outside the gene matches. The CDR3 loop spans 15 amino acids. Germline V lookup: CDR1 SGHTS, CDR2 YDEGEE. In DNA form, the CDR3 reads TGTGCCAGCAGCCCCCCGGGACAGGGGGGTGAAAAACTGTTTTTT. Translated, it gives CASSPPGQGGEKLFF.

This clone has a single count. The chain links TRBV7-2 to TRBJ1-2; possible D gene TRBD1, 6 bases. From germline, CDR1 is SGHTA and CDR2 FQGNSA. CDR3 length equals 14 residues. V lost 5 bases and J lost 6, with 16 bases in between. The CDR3 loop is CASSRPQGRDGYTF. The CDR3 coding sequence is TGTGCCAGCAGCCGCCCACAGGGACGGGATGGCTACACCTTC.

This clone has just one count. The V call is TRBV6-4, the J call TRBJ2-1, with 10 bases identical to TRBD2. CDR3 length equals 15 residues. Germline values: CDR1 MRHNA, CDR2 SNTAGT. The V and J ends lost 4 bases and 4 bases, in that order; junction bases with no gene match: 4. CDR3 nucleotide sequence: TGTGCCAGCAGTGCGACTAGCGGGTTTTACAATGAGCAGTTCTTC. It yields the protein CASSATSGFYNEQFF.

This rearrangement joins TRBV28 to TRBJ2-7; perhaps D is TRBD1 or TRBD2 (6 bases each). Germline CDR1 reads MDHEN; CDR2 reads SYDVKM. This CDR3 has 12 amino acids. Trimming removed 2 bases at V and 6 bases at J, with 8 bases between. The DNA of the CDR3 is TGTGCCAGCAGTTTACGGGGGCTCGAGCAGTACGTC. Translation: CASSLRGLEQYV.

This clone was detected once. V usage is TRBV10-3 and J usage is TRBJ2-7; a possible D gene is TRBD1 (5 bases). Germline V gene sequence: CDR1 ENHRY, CDR2 SYGVKD. The V and J ends lost 8 bases and 6 bases respectively, with 11 bases between them. The CDR3 runs to 11 residues. The CDR3 nucleotides read TGTGCCATCGGGGCCAAAACCGAGCAGTACTTC. Its protein is CAIGAKTEQYF.

J is TRBJ1-4 and V is TRBV7-9; tentatively, D is TRBD1 (5 bases). The CDR3 runs to 16 residues. Germline CDR1 SEHNR, CDR2 FQNEAQ (reference sequence). Trimming took 10 bases from V and 1 from J, leaving 19 bases between them. The CDR3 here is CATTPRGQGTNEKLFF. The CDR3 DNA reads TGTGCCACCACCCCCCGGGGTCAGGGAACTAATGAAAAACTGTTTTTT.

The chain has TRBV6-5 and TRBJ2-5; TRBD1 matches 7 bases. The length of the CDR3 is 13 residues. Germline V CDR1 and CDR2: MNHEY, SVGAGI. V was clipped by 6 bases and J by 5 bases; unmatched bases: 6. For the CDR3, the DNA is TGTGCCAGCAGCAGGGGGTATTGGGAGACCCAGTACTTC. This sequence encodes CASSRGYWETQYF.

The rearrangement joins TRBV28 to TRBJ1-1, with D unclear. The V gene's germline CDR1 is MDHEN and CDR2 SYDVKM. The V end was cut by 6 bases, the J end by 5 bases, with 7 bases between. The CDR3 is made up of 11 amino acids. For the CDR3, the DNA is TGTGCCAGCAGGGGGAGGACTGAAGCTTTCTTT. It translates to CASRGRTEAFF.

The chain is built from TRBV14 and TRBJ2-7, with D possibly TRBD1 on 5 matching bases. The CDR3 spans 15 residues. The germline V gene has CDR1 SGHDN and CDR2 FVKESK. Trimming left V 1 base short and J 6 bases short, with 16 bases between. The CDR3 bases are TGTGCCAGCAGCCAAGTTCATCCAGGGAAAGGCGAGCAGTACTTC. This translates into CASSQVHPGKGEQYF.

This clone was seen more than once but under ten times. The CDR3 reads CAWSALQGHSGNTIYF. For the CDR3, the DNA is TGTGCCTGGAGTGCCCTACAGGGGCACTCTGGAAACACCATATATTTT. V is TRBV30 and J is TRBJ1-3; 7 bases fit TRBD1. The CDR3 covers 16 residues. With V trimmed by 1 base and J by 0 bases, 6 bases remained unmatched. Germline values: CDR1 GTSNPN, CDR2 SVGIG (reference sequence).

The chain has TRBV7-2 and TRBJ2-3; perhaps TRBD2 as D (5 bases). The CDR3 has 15 residues. Germline lookup yields CDR1 SGHTA and CDR2 FQGNSA. Trimming shortened V by 4 bases and J by 1 base, and 12 bases separated the two germline ends. The CDR3 spells CASSSRAQGTDTQYF. In nucleotides, the CDR3 is TGTGCCAGCAGCTCGAGGGCACAAGGCACAGATACGCAGTATTTT.

This clone was picked up one time. The rearrangement joins TRBV19 to TRBJ2-7; TRBD1 matches 7 bases. Trimming removed 5 bases from V and 6 bases from J; junction bases left unmatched: 13. CDR3 length equals 15 residues. The germline gives CDR1 LNHDA, CDR2 SQIVND (reference sequence). CDR3 residues: CASSPGQPGATEQYV. In nucleotides, the CDR3 is TGTGCCAGTAGTCCGGGACAGCCCGGCGCTACCGAGCAGTACGTC.

The chain uses TRBV5-6 and TRBJ1-5, with D possibly TRBD1 on 6 matching bases. CDR1 and CDR2 from the germline V gene are SGHDT and YYEEEE. With 2 bases removed from V and 3 bases from J, the gap between germline ends came to 15 bases. This CDR3 region has 16 residues. CDR3 bases: TGTGCCAGCAGCTTTTCCGGGACACACTTCAATCAGCCCCAGCATTTT. It specifies CASSFSGTHFNQPQHF.

The J gene is TRBJ1-1, the V gene TRBV29-1, with 8 bases matching TRBD1. V lost 5 bases to trimming and J lost 0 bases; unmatched junction nucleotides: 8. This CDR3 has 15 amino acids. CDR1 SQVTM and CDR2 ANQGSEA come from the germline V gene. CDR3 nucleotide sequence: TGCAGCGTTTCCTGGACAGGGAACATGAACACTGAAGCTTTCTTT. It yields the protein CSVSWTGNMNTEAFF.

The chain links TRBV6-5 to TRBJ2-7; maybe TRBD1 (6 bases). The CDR3 runs to 14 residues. Deletions cut 6 bases from V and 2 bases from J, with 14 bases between. Per the germline V gene, CDR1 is MNHEY and CDR2 is SVGAGI. CDR3 bases: TGTGCCAGCAGAACAGGGTGGGGGACCTACGAGCAGTACTTC. This encodes CASRTGWGTYEQYF.

This chain connects TRBV18 to TRBJ2-5; unclear D gene. This CDR3 has 15 residues. V dropped 3 bases and J dropped 2 bases, with 13 bases sitting between them. Germline V gene lookup returns CDR1 KGHSH and CDR2 LQKENI. The CDR3 nucleotides are TGTGCCAGCTCACCCCAGACATCCCTTCAAGAGACCCAGTACTTC. Translated, it gives CASSPQTSLQETQYF.

The sample holds one count of this clone. V gene TRBV7-2 combines with J gene TRBJ2-2; D might be TRBD1 or TRBD2, each matching 5 bases. The CDR3 is 15 residues long. Trimming shortened V by 3 bases and J by 6 bases, and 14 bases separated the two germline ends. CDR1 is SGHTA, CDR2 FQGNSA, per germline. The CDR3 region is CASSFTRGRAGELFF. For the CDR3, the DNA is TGTGCCAGCAGCTTTACTAGGGGCCGGGCCGGGGAGCTGTTTTTT.

V and J are TRBV10-3 and TRBJ2-2, with D unclear. Germline V gives CDR1 ENHRY, CDR2 SYGVKD. The ends were cut back, 7 bases at V and 7 bases at J, with 13 bases in the middle. This CDR3 is built from 13 residues. CDR3 protein: CAINTLGGGELFF. In DNA form, the CDR3 reads TGTGCCATCAATACCCTCGGTGGCGGGGAGCTGTTTTTT.